A single sample gave rise to the 2 T cell receptor beta chains below, sequenced in a study of shared clonotypes between healthy human individuals. Here immunoSEQ multiplex PCR was the method, and the copy in TCRdb shows in-frame clones only, minus some. The repertoire consists of about 1 million clones, with 75% occurring once and the leading ten covering approximately 1.5%. Sequencing was done on a sample of memory CD4+ T cells sorted from blood. Subset here: CD45RA-negative fraction. These TCRs come from a man aged 18 to 29 in good health.

The chain links TRBV7-2 to TRBJ2-5; 12 positions agree with TRBD2. The germline V gene has CDR1 SGHTA and CDR2 FQGNSA. Trimming at V came to 2 bases and at J to 4 bases, leaving 2 bases not matched to a gene. The CDR3 runs to 15 residues. The CDR3 region is CASSLPSGGAETQYF. The CDR3 DNA sequence: TGTGCCAGCAGCTTACCTAGCGGGGGGGCAGAGACCCAGTACTTC.

As regards this clone: Other DNA sequences in this specimen translate into the identical CDR3. The chain carries TRBV10-3 and TRBJ1-5; D call uncertain. This CDR3 spans 15 amino acids. Germline CDR1 is ENHRY and CDR2 is SYGVKD. V was shortened by 6 bases and J by 0 bases, with 12 bases between the two germline ends. CDR3 loop: CAIRPGPDSNQPQHF. CDR3 nucleotide sequence: TGTGCCATCAGACCGGGTCCAGATAGCAATCAGCCCCAGCATTTT.